This T cell receptor beta chain is from a study of T cell responses to AZD1222 COVID-19 vaccine. Study conclusions and caveats: Sampled repertoires all dated from after the peak T cell response. The breadth and depth of Spike-specific TCRs increased once two AZD1222 doses had been given. Most donors were white British, females outnumbered males, and clonal diversity was possibly underestimated.

The CDR3 is 14 amino acids. Germline V gene sequence: CDR1 PRHDT, CDR2 FYEKMQ (reference sequence). The V end lost 4 bases, the J end lost 2 bases, and 11 bases lay between the germline ends. As concerns this clone: Its antigen remains unknown.

Repertoires were generated with immunoSEQ multiplex PCR, while TCRdb's copy carries only in-frame clones and drops some. The sample carries roughly 93,000 clones, approximately 83% recorded once. V is TRBV13 and J is TRBJ2-5; D call uncertain. This clonotype originated in an adult in good health. The sequencing here drew on peripheral blood, taken on day 0 of AZD1222 vaccination. The CDR3 sequence is CASSSSPRQETQYF. For the CDR3, the DNA is TGTGCCAGCAGCTCCTCACCCAGACAAGAGACCCAGTACTTC.